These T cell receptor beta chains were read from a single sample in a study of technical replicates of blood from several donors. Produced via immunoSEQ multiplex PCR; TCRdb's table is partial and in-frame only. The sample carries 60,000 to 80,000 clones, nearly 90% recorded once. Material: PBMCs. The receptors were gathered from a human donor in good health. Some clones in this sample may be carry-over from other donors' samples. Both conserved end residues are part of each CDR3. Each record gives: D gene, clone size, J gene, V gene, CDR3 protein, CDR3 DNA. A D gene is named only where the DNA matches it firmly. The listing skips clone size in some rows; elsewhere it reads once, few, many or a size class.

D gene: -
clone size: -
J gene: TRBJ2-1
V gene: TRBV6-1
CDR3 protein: CASSDVSGFIYNEQFF
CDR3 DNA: TGTGCCAGCAGTGATGTTAGCGGTTTTATCTACAATGAGCAGTTCTTC

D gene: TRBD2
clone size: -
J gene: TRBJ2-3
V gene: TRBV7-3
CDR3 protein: CASSLIAGVGTDTQYF
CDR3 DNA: TGTGCCAGCAGCTTAATCGCGGGAGTGGGGACAGATACGCAGTATTTT

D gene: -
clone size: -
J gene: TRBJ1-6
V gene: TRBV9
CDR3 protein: CASSPGNSPLHF
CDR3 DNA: TGTGCCAGCAGCCCGGGGAATTCACCCCTCCACTTT

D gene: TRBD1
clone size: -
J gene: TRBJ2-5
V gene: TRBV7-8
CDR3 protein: CASSRTGGSETQYF
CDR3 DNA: TGTGCCAGCAGCCGGACAGGTGGATCAGAGACCCAGTACTTC

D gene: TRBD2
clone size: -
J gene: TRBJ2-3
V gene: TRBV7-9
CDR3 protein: CASSLDTPGGPTDTQYF
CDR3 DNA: TGTGCCAGCAGCTTAGATACGCCGGGAGGGCCCACAGATACGCAGTATTTT

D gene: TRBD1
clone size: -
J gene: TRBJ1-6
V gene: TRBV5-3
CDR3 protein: CARSSPGQPHYNSPLHF
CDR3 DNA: TGTGCCAGAAGCTCCCCGGGACAGCCTCATTATAATTCACCCCTCCACTTT

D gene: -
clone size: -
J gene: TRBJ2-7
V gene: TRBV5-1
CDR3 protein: CASSPRGGSYEQYF
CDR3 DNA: TGCGCCAGCAGCCCTCGAGGCGGCTCCTACGAGCAGTACTTC

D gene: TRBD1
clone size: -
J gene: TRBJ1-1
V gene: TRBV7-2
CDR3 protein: CASSSWTGEAFF
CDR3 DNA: TGTGCCAGCAGCTCCTGGACAGGCGAAGCTTTCTTT

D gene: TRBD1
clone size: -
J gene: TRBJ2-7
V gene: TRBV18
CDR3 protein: CASSPVGQGNEQYF
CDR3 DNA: TGTGCCAGCTCACCGGTGGGACAGGGAAACGAGCAGTACTTC

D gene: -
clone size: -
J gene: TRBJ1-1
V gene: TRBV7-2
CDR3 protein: CASGSVQMNTEAFF
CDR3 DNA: TGTGCCAGCGGATCAGTACAGATGAACACTGAAGCTTTCTTT

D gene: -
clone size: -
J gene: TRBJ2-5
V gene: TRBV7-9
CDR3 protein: CASSLLEVYETQYF
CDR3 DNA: TGTGCCAGCAGCTTACTCGAGGTTTATGAGACCCAGTACTTC

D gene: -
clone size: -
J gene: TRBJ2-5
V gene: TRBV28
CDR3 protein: CASSYRSGETQYF
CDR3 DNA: TGTGCCAGCAGTTATAGGAGTGGGGAGACCCAGTACTTC

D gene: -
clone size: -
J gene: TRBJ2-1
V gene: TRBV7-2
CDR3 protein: CASSSLILVNPRDNEQFF
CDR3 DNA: TGTGCCAGCAGCTCGCTTATCCTTGTCAACCCACGGGACAATGAGCAGTTCTTC

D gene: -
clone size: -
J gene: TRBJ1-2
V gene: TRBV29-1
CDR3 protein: CSCGLDYGYTF
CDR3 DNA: TGCAGCTGTGGGCTTGACTATGGCTACACCTTC

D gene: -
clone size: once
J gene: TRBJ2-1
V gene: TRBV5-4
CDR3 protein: CASSSIFRRGNEQFF
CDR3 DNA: TGTGCCAGCAGCTCGATATTCCGGAGGGGTAATGAGCAGTTCTTC

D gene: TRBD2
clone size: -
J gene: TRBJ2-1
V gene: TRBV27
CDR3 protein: CASSLSIGRGGVYNEQFF
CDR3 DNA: TGTGCCAGCAGTTTATCGATCGGGCGGGGGGGCGTCTACAATGAGCAGTTCTTC

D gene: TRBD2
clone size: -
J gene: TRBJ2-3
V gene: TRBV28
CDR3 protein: CASTSGGHPTDTQYF
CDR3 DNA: TGTGCCAGCACTTCGGGGGGGCATCCCACAGATACGCAGTATTTT

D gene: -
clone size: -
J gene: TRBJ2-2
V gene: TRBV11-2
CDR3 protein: CASSRTGTPPGELFF
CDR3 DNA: TGTGCCAGCAGCAGAACCGGGACTCCGCCCGGGGAGCTGTTTTTT

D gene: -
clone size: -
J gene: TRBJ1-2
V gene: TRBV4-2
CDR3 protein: CASRDTAISSYTF
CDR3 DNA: TGTGCCAGCAGGGACACCGCGATCAGTAGCTACACCTTC

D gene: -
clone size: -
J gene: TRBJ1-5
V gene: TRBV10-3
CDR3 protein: CAISESAGVDQPQHF
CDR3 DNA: TGTGCCATCAGTGAGTCGGCAGGGGTCGATCAGCCCCAGCATTTT

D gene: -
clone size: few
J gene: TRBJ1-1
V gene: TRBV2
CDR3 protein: CASSYNRWGGIRENTEAFF
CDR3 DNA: TGTGCCAGCAGTTATAACAGGTGGGGAGGGATCCGGGAGAACACTGAAGCTTTCTTT

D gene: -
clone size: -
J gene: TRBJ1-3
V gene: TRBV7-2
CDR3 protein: CASSSQGPYSGNTIYF
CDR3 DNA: TGTGCCAGCAGCTCCCAGGGGCCCTACTCTGGAAACACCATATATTTT

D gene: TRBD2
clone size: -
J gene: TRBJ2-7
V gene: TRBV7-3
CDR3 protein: CASSSSGGAYEQYF
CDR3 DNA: TGTGCCAGCAGCTCTAGCGGGGGGGCCTACGAGCAGTACTTC

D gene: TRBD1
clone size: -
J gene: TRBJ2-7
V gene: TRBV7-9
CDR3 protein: CASTQASGQGSYEQYF
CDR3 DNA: TGTGCCAGCACCCAGGCATCGGGACAGGGAAGCTACGAGCAGTACTTC

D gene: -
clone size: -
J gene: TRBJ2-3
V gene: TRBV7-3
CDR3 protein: CASSLSSTDTQYF
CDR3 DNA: TGTGCCAGCAGCTTATCTAGCACAGATACGCAGTATTTT

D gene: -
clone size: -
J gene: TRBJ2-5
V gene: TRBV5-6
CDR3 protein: CASSPPTVGTQYF
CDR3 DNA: TGTGCCAGCAGCCCGCCTACTGTTGGGACCCAGTACTTC

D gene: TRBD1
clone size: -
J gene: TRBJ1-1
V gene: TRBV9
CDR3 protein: CASSAQGTANTEAFF
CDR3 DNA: TGTGCCAGCAGCGCCCAAGGGACAGCGAACACTGAAGCTTTCTTT

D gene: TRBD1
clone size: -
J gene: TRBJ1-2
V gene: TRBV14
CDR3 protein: CASSRTDREGLGYTF
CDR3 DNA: TGTGCCAGCAGCCGGACCGACAGGGAAGGTCTTGGCTACACCTTC

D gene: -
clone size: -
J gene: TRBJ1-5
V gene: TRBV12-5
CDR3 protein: CASGTDSRGSSNQPQHF
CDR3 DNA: TGTGCTAGTGGCACAGATTCCAGGGGATCGAGCAATCAGCCCCAGCATTTT

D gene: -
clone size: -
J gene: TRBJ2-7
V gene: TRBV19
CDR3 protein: CASSIASGFYEQYF
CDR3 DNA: TGTGCCAGTAGTATAGCATCAGGGTTTTACGAGCAGTACTTC

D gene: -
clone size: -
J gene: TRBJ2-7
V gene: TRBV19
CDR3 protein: CASSIVSGFNEQYF
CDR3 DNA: TGTGCCAGTAGTATAGTCTCAGGGTTCAACGAGCAGTACTTC

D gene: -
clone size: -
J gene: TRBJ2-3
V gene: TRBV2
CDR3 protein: CASSESGTSTDTQYF
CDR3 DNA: TGTGCCAGCAGTGAATCCGGGACTAGCACAGATACGCAGTATTTT

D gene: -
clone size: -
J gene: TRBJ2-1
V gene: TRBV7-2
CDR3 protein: CASSPPGGHNEQFF
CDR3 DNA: TGTGCCAGCAGCCCTCCGGGGGGCCACAATGAGCAGTTCTTC

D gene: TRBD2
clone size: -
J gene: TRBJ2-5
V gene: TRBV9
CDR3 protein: CASSAERGRGTQYF
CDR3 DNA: TGTGCCAGCAGCGCAGAGCGGGGACGGGGGACCCAGTACTTC

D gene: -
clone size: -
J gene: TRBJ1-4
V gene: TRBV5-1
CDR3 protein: CASSLAGSENEKLFF
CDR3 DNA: TGCGCCAGCAGCTTGGCTGGTTCCGAGAATGAAAAACTGTTTTTT

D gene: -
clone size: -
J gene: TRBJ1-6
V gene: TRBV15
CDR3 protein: CATSRDDADNSPLHF
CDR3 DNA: TGTGCCACCAGCAGAGATGACGCGGATAATTCACCCCTCCACTTT

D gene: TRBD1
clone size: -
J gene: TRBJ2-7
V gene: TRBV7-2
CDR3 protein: CASSIGQGLNEQYF
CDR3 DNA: TGTGCCAGCAGCATTGGACAGGGTTTAAACGAGCAGTACTTC

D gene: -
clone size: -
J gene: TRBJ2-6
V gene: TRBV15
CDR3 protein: CATSRGEEASSGANVLTF
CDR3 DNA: TGTGCCACCAGCAGAGGGGAGGAAGCGAGCTCTGGGGCCAACGTCCTGACTTTC

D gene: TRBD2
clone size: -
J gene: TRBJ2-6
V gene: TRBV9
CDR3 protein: CASSEGLADTRGANVLTF
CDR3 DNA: TGTGCCAGCAGCGAGGGACTAGCGGACACGAGAGGGGCCAACGTCCTGACTTTC

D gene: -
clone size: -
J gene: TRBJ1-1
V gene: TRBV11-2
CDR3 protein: CASSHLKKGPNTEAFF
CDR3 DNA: TGTGCCAGCAGTCACCTCAAAAAGGGGCCGAACACTGAAGCTTTCTTT

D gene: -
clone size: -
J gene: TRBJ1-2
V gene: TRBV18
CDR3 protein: CASSLDRSSYGYTF
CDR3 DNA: TGTGCCAGCTCCCTGGACAGAAGTAGCTATGGCTACACCTTC

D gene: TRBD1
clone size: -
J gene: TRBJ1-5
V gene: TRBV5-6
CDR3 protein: CASSAGQVSNQPQHF
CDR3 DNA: TGTGCCAGCAGCGCCGGACAGGTTAGCAATCAGCCCCAGCATTTT

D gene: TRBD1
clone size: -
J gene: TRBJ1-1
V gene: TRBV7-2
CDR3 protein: CASSMGDRPNTEAFF
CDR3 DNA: TGTGCCAGCAGCATGGGGGACAGACCGAACACTGAAGCTTTCTTT

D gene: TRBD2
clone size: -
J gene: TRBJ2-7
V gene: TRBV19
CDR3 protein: CASSMEAGVVYEQYF
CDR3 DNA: TGTGCCAGTAGTATGGAAGCGGGAGTGGTCTACGAGCAGTACTTC

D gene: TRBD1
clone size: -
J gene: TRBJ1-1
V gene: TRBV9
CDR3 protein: CASSGGQGNTEAFF
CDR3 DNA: TGTGCCAGCAGCGGGGGACAGGGGAACACTGAAGCTTTCTTT

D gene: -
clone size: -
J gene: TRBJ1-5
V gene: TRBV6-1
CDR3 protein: CASSEFQNQPQHF
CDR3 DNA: TGTGCCAGCAGTGAGTTTCAGAATCAGCCCCAGCATTTT

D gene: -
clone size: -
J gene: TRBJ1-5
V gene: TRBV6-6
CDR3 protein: CASSYSTGTSNQPQHF
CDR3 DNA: TGTGCCAGCAGTTACTCGACGGGGACAAGCAATCAGCCCCAGCATTTT

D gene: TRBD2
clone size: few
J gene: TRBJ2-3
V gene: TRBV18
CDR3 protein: CASSPLTLAQSTDTQYF
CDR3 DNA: TGTGCCAGCTCACCACTTACACTAGCGCAAAGCACAGATACGCAGTATTTT

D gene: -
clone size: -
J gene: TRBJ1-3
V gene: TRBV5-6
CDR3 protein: CASSFQGTRTRDTIYF
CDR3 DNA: TGTGCCAGCAGCTTCCAAGGGACACGGACTCGCGACACCATATATTTT

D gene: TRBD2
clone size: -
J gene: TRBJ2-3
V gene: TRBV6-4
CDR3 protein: CASSESRGATDTQYF
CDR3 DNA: TGTGCCAGCAGTGAATCGCGGGGGGCCACAGATACGCAGTATTTT

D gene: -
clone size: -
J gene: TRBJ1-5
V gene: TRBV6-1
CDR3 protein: CASSEFERQPQHF
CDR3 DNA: TGTGCCAGCAGTGAGTTTGAGCGTCAGCCCCAGCATTTT

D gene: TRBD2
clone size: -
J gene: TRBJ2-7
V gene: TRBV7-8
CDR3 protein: CASSLGGTSLYEQYF
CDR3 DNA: TGTGCCAGCAGCTTGGGGGGGACTAGCCTCTACGAGCAGTACTTC

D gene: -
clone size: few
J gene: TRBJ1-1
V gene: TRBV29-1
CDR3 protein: CSVFVKGAEAFF
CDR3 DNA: TGCAGCGTTTTTGTAAAGGGGGCTGAAGCTTTCTTT